The 9 T cell receptor beta chains in this list originate from one sample, sequenced in a study of a mutant IDH1 vaccine in newly diagnosed glioma. The time point here: week 5, during vaccination. What each vaccine dose contained was 300 ug of mutant IDH1 20-mer peptide, accompanied by topical imiquimod. The antigens for these receptors are not known. The protocol was immunoSEQ multiplex PCR, while the TCRdb copy is restricted to in-frame clones and leaves out a portion. Counted here are about 83,000 clones, more than 85% occurring once; the ten biggest clones make up 0.56%. The source material was PBMCs, sampled from a glioma patient whose treatment included an IDH1 peptide vaccine. The source of these receptors is a woman aged 45-65 years with glioma.

V and J are TRBV2 and TRBJ2-1; D not resolved. Germline-derived CDR1 and CDR2 are SNHLY and FYNNEI. The CDR3 is 11 amino acids. V was shortened by 4 bases and J by 15 bases, with 13 bases between the two germline ends. The CDR3 is CASSGRAALFF. The CDR3 DNA is TGTGCCAGCAGTGGCCGGGCTGCTCTGTTCTTC.

Comments on this clone: Other DNA variants within this sample encode the same CDR3. The chain uses TRBV6-1 and TRBJ2-3; 7 bases align to TRBD1. Trimming removed 4 bases from V and 0 bases from J; junction bases left unmatched: 4. The CDR3 totals 15 residues. Germline V gene lookup returns CDR1 MNHNS and CDR2 SASEGT. The CDR3 sequence is CASSGGQPSTDTQYF. CDR3 in DNA: TGTGCCAGCAGTGGGGGACAGCCTAGCACAGATACGCAGTATTTT.

This clone was seen only a few times. Other DNA sequences in this sample translate to the same CDR3. The chain recombines TRBV19 with TRBJ1-5; TRBD1 is a possible D gene (5 bases). The germline V gene has CDR1 LNHDA and CDR2 SQIVND (reference sequence). Trimming removed 3 bases from V and 2 bases from J, with 8 bases in between. CDR3 length: 14 amino acids. Here the CDR3 DNA reads TGTGCCAGTAGTATTCTGGGGGGCAATCAGCCCCAGCATTTT. Amino acid sequence: CASSILGGNQPQHF. The whole variable domain, filled in from reference TRBV19 and TRBJ1-5, reads DGGITQSPKYLFRKEGQNVTLSCEQNLNHDAMYWYRQDPGQGLRLIYYSQIVNDFQKGDIAEGYSVSREKKESFPLTVTSAQKNPTAFYLCASSILGGNQPQHFGDGTRLSIL.

This chain connects TRBV28 to TRBJ2-2, with 9 bases fitting TRBD1. The V segment lost 6 bases and the J segment 5 bases; nucleotides outside the gene matches: 4. Germline loops: CDR1 MDHEN, CDR2 SYDVKM. The CDR3 totals 14 residues. The CDR3 region is CASRPTGGTGELFF. The CDR3 DNA reads as TGTGCCAGCAGGCCGACAGGGGGTACCGGGGAGCTGTTTTTT.

This chain connects TRBV27 to TRBJ2-5, with D unresolved. Germline lookup yields CDR1 MNHEY and CDR2 SMNVEV (reference sequence). The V and J ends lost 0 bases and 5 bases respectively, with 7 bases between them. CDR3 length equals 13 residues. CDR3 DNA: TGTGCCAGCAGTTTATCGGTGGGGGAGACCCAGTACTTC. It yields the protein CASSLSVGETQYF.

The chain carries TRBV4-1 and TRBJ1-1, with TRBD1 as a possible D gene (5 bases). CDR1 is MGHRA and CDR2 is YSYEKL in the germline V gene. V shed 0 bases and J shed 10 bases, with 18 bases lying between them. CDR3 length equals 15 residues. The CDR3 loop is CASSQEGTTPRGAFF. In DNA form, the CDR3 reads TGCGCCAGCAGCCAAGAAGGGACTACCCCAAGGGGAGCTTTCTTT.

This clone has more than one count but fewer than ten. The CDR3 region has the DNA TGTGCCAGCAGACCGGGACAGGGAGGGCGACCCCTCCACTTT. This sequence encodes CASRPGQGGRPLHF. V usage is TRBV2 and J usage is TRBJ1-6; 9 bases agree with TRBD1. The CDR3 is made up of 14 amino acids. The germline gives CDR1 SNHLY, CDR2 FYNNEI. V lost 6 bases, J lost 12 bases, and 9 bases stayed unmatched. The complete variable domain, with remaining parts taken from reference TRBV2 and TRBJ1-6, reads EPEVTQTPSHQVTQMGQEVILRCVPISNHLYFYWYRQILGQKVEFLVSFYNNEISEKSEIFDDQFSVERPDGSNFTLKIRSTKLEDSAMYFCASRPGQGGRPLHFGNGTRLTVT.

V is TRBV9 and J is TRBJ2-1; 8 bases agree with TRBD2. The germline CDR1 and CDR2 sequences are SGDLS and YYNGEE. V was clipped by 2 bases and J by 0 bases; unmatched bases: 4. This CDR3 comprises 16 residues. CDR3 in DNA: TGTGCCAGCAGCGTTAGCGGGACGAGCTCCTACAATGAGCAGTTCTTC. It codes for CASSVSGTSSYNEQFF.

The chain couples TRBV29-1 to TRBJ2-2; D might be TRBD2 (6 bases). Deletions cut 6 bases from V and 5 bases from J, with 19 bases between. Germline-derived CDR1 and CDR2 are SQVTM and ANQGSEA. This CDR3 spans 15 amino acids. This CDR3 reads CSVASGARWTGELFF. The CDR3 DNA reads as TGCAGCGTAGCCTCGGGAGCCCGGTGGACCGGGGAGCTGTTTTTT.